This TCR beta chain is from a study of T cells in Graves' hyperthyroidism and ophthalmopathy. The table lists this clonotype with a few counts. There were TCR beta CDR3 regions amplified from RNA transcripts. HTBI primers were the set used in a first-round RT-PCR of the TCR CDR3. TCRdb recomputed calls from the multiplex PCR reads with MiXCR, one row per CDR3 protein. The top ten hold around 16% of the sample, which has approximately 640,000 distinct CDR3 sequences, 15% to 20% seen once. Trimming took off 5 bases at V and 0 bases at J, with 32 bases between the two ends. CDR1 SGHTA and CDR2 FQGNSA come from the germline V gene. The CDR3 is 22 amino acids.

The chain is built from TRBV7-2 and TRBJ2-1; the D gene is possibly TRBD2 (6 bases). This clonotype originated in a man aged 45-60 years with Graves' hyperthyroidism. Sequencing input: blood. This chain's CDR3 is CASSIVYGGITQYASSYNEQFF. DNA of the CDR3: TGTGCCAGCAGCATCGTATACGGCGGGATAACCCAATATGCTAGCTCCTACAATGAGCAGTTCTTC.